The clone carrying this TCR beta chain was seen only a few times. What it recognizes is unknown. TCRdb reanalysed the RACE reads using MiXCR and keeps one entry per CDR3 protein. Of some 350,000 distinct CDR3 sequences listed, about 6% are singletons. The data were taken from a study of human T cells and chemical hapten exposure. Findings and limits, study-wide: No shift was seen in TCRs above 1 in 1000 frequency with DPC sensitization.

The time point here: patch test 2, 6 weeks after DPC sensitization. The treatment: therapeutic diphenylcyclopropenone sensitization with weekly scalp DPC. Staff drew blood before applying each patch test. Suited to DPC and affected by alopecia, the donors ranged from 18 to 70 years old. The authors extracted total RNA from unfractionated whole blood. The starting material was whole blood, obtained in connection with sensitization to the hapten diphenylcyclopropenone (DPC). The clonotype originates from a woman between 18 and 29 years old with alopecia areata. Some clones in this sample may be carry-over from other donors' samples.

CDR3 in amino acids: CASSQAGGGDGYTF. The DNA for the CDR3 is TGTGCCAGCAGCCAAGCGGGCGGAGGCGATGGCTACACCTTC. The chain couples TRBV14 to TRBJ1-2, with no clear D. Looked up from germline, CDR1 is SGHDN and CDR2 is FVKESK. V lost 1 base and J lost 6, with 12 bases in between. The CDR3 has 14 amino acids.